The entry that follows covers one TCR beta chain sequence. The source of the sample is a study of T cells in severe cutaneous drug reactions. The donors had carbamazepine-induced Stevens-Johnson syndrome or toxic epidermal necrolysis. The iRepertoire multiplex PCR system with TCR subtype-specific primers built both bulk and single-cell libraries. From its re-call of the multiplex PCR reads, TCRdb lists each CDR3 protein once, without DNA. Found here are approximately 7,600 distinct CDR3 sequences; the top ten clones hold roughly a quarter. CDR1 is MDHEN, CDR2 SYDVKM, per germline. The length of the CDR3 is 13 residues.

This chain connects TRBV28 to TRBJ1-1; checking the TCRdb D call of TRBD1 is not possible without DNA. The sequenced sample consisted of cells from a skin blister. The sequence was obtained from a human donor with a severe cutaneous adverse drug reaction. The CDR3 region is CASRNQGFTEAFF.